These 14 T cell receptor beta chains originate from one sample sequenced in a study of lymphopenia after photon versus proton radiotherapy. Generated by immunoSEQ multiplex PCR, the TCRdb table keeps only in-frame clones and is missing some. The sample has under 65,000 clones; about four fifths are singletons. Material: peripheral blood, obtained from a patient treated with proton-based radiotherapy. The receptors here all came from a man in his sixties with pancreatic cancer.

CDR3: CASRLGQGLTEAFF. The CDR3 bases are TGTGCCAGCAGGTTGGGACAGGGGTTGACTGAAGCTTTCTTT. The chain links TRBV2 to TRBJ1-1, with TRBD1 matching 10 bases. The CDR3 contains 14 residues. CDR1 and CDR2 (germline): SNHLY, FYNNEI. The trim removed 6 bases at V and 5 bases at J, leaving 6 bases unmatched.

The rearrangement links TRBV5-4 to TRBJ2-1; perhaps TRBD2 as D (6 bases). The CDR3 has 15 amino acids. V was trimmed by 0 bases and J by 4 bases, leaving 11 bases between them. Germline CDR1 and CDR2: SGHNT and YYREEE (reference sequence). Here the CDR3 reads CASSLGLGEYNEQFF. CDR3 nucleotide sequence: TGTGCCAGCAGCTTGGGACTAGGTGAATACAATGAGCAGTTCTTC.

The V and J genes are TRBV5-1 and TRBJ1-1; 7 bases line up with TRBD1. Germline V lookup: CDR1 SGHRS, CDR2 YFSETQ. This CDR3 has 15 amino acids. V lost 4 bases and J lost 6; bases outside the gene matches: 12. The CDR3: CASSPVTGRYAEAFF. Written as DNA, the CDR3 is TGCGCCAGCAGCCCCGTGACAGGGAGGTATGCTGAAGCTTTCTTT.

This clone was detected only a few times. The chain is built from TRBV21-1 and TRBJ2-1; TRBD2 is taken as the D call from the table, unchecked against the DNA. TRBV21-1 is a documented pseudogene. This CDR3 is built from 15 residues. The CDR3 DNA is TGTGCCAGCAGCAAACTCCCCTTCCCTTACAATGAGCAGTTCTTC. It translates to CASSKLPFPYNEQFF.

The chain couples TRBV27 to TRBJ2-1; 9 bases map to TRBD2. This CDR3 comprises 15 residues. J was trimmed by 6 bases and V by 3 bases; bases with no gene match: 6. Germline assignment: CDR1 MNHEY and CDR2 SMNVEV (reference sequence). The CDR3: CASSLGPSGINEQFF. In DNA form, the CDR3 reads TGTGCCAGCAGTTTGGGGCCTAGCGGGATCAATGAGCAGTTCTTC.

This clone was observed a single time. V is TRBV27 and J is TRBJ2-2; D might be TRBD2 (5 bases). CDR3 length: 17 residues. V shed 7 bases and J shed 4 bases, with 22 bases lying between them. Germline V lookup: CDR1 MNHEY, CDR2 SMNVEV (reference sequence). The CDR3 region has the DNA TGTGCCAGCACCGAAAGGGCACTAGAGCGATTCACCGGGGAGCTGTTTTTT. Its translation: CASTERALERFTGELFF.

The chain combines TRBV25-1 with TRBJ2-5; 7 bases line up with TRBD1. Per the germline V gene, CDR1 is MGHDK and CDR2 is SYGVNS. The CDR3 spans 14 residues. The junction had 4 bases not matched to a gene; V was cut back by 5 bases and J by 1 base. The CDR3 DNA reads as TGTGCCAGCAGTAGGGGGCAGGCCCAAGAGACCCAGTACTTC. Protein product: CASSRGQAQETQYF.

This clone occurred once. This chain connects TRBV19 to TRBJ2-1, with 10 bases that match TRBD2. With 4 bases clipped from V and 8 bases from J, the junction kept 11 bases outside the gene matches. Germline-derived CDR1 and CDR2 are LNHDA and SQIVND (reference sequence). There are 16 residues in the CDR3. CDR3 nucleotide sequence: TGTGCCAGTAGTACTCCGGGACTAGCGTCATCGGATGAGCAGTTCTTC. Amino acid sequence: CASSTPGLASSDEQFF.

There are a few counts of this clone. V gene TRBV9 combines with J gene TRBJ2-7; 8 nucleotides match TRBD2. CDR3 length: 13 amino acids. Germline-derived CDR1 and CDR2 are SGDLS and YYNGEE. V gave up 3 bases and J gave up 6 bases; unmatched junction bases: 5. The CDR3 DNA follows: TGTGCCAGCAGCGACGGGAGGGTAGGCGAGCAGTACTTC. Protein sequence: CASSDGRVGEQYF.

This chain's CDR3 is CASSQVLGLGEKLFF. The CDR3 nucleotides are TGTGCCAGCAGCCAAGTCTTGGGGCTCGGTGAAAAACTGTTTTTT. The chain combines TRBV11-2 with TRBJ1-4, with TRBD1 as a possible D gene (5 bases). Germline values: CDR1 SGHAT, CDR2 FQNNGV. V lost 5 bases, J lost 7 bases, and 17 bases lay in between. The CDR3 totals 15 residues.

The rearrangement links TRBV10-3 to TRBJ2-1, with TRBD2 identical over 7 bases. CDR3 length: 14 amino acids. Trimming at V came to 2 bases and at J to 8 bases, leaving 6 bases not matched to a gene. Per germline, CDR1 ENHRY and CDR2 SYGVKD. The CDR3 protein is CAISELGGFDEQFF. CDR3 DNA sequence: TGTGCCATCAGTGAGCTCGGGGGGTTCGATGAGCAGTTCTTC.

The chain combines TRBV5-6 with TRBJ2-7; D is unresolved. There are 13 residues in the CDR3. CDR1 is SGHDT, CDR2 YYEEEE, per germline. Trimming shortened V by 0 bases and J by 4 bases, and 8 bases separated the two germline ends. CDR3: CASSLVPHYEQYF. In DNA form, the CDR3 reads TGTGCCAGCAGCTTGGTGCCGCATTACGAGCAGTACTTC. The variable domain in full, with the rest retrieved from reference TRBV5-6 and TRBJ2-7, is DAGVTQSPTHLIKTRGQQVTLRCSPKSGHDTVSWYQQALGQGPQFIFQYYEEEERQRGNFPDRFSGHQFPNYSSELNVNALLLGDSALYLCASSLVPHYEQYFGPGTRLTVT.

The genes are TRBV6-6 and TRBJ2-5; the D gene is possibly TRBD2 (6 bases). V lost 0 bases to trimming and J lost 4 bases, with 9 bases between them. This CDR3 has 14 amino acids. Looked up from germline, CDR1 is MNHNY and CDR2 is SVGAGI (reference sequence). The CDR3 loop reads CASSYSSGGETQYF. The CDR3 bases are TGTGCCAGCAGTTACTCTTCCGGGGGAGAGACCCAGTACTTC.

The genes are TRBV27 and TRBJ2-1; tentative D call: TRBD1 (6 bases). Per the germline V gene, CDR1 is MNHEY and CDR2 is SMNVEV (reference sequence). The CDR3 extends over 13 amino acids. Trimming removed 3 bases from V and 10 bases from J, with 13 bases in between. The CDR3 bases are TGTGCCAGCAGTTTTGGGGGCCTCCGGGAGCAGTTCTTC. Its protein product is CASSFGGLREQFF.